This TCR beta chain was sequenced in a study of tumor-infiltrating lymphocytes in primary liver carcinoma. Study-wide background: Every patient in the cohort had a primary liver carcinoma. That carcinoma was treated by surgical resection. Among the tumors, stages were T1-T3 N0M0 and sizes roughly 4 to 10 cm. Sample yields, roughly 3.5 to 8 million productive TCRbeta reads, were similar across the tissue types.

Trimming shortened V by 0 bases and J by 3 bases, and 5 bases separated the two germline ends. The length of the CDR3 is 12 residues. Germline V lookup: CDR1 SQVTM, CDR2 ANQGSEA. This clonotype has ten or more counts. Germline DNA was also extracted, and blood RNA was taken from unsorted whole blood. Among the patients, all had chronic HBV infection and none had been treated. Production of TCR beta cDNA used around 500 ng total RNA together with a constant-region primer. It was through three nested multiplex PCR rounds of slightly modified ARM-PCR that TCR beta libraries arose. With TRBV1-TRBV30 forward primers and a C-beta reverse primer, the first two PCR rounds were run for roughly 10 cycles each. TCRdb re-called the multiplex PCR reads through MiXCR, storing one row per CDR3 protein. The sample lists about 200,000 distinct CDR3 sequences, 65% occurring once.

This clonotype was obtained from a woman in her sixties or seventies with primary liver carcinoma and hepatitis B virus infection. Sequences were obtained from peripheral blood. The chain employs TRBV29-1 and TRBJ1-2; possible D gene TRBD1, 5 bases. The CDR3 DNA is TGCAGCGTTGAAGAACAGGACTATGGCTACACCTTC. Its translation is CSVEEQDYGYTF.